The clone carrying this T cell receptor (beta chain) turned up a few times. Its antigen is still unknown. This specimen comes from a study of T cells in Graves' hyperthyroidism and ophthalmopathy. Overall study results and limits: Most expanded thyroid clonotypes above 0.001 recurred in blood.

Researchers took RNA transcripts and amplified the TCR beta CDR3 regions from them. HTBI primers were used for first-round RT-PCR of the TCR CDR3. TCRdb passed the multiplex PCR reads through MiXCR, listing each CDR3 protein once. The sample carries around 600,000 distinct CDR3 sequences, approximately 14% recorded once. Ophthalmopathy cases met thresholds of Clinical Activity Score at least 3, NOSPECS grade at least 4 and duration under 3 months. The V segment lost 8 bases and the J segment 2 bases; nucleotides outside the gene matches: 9. CDR3 length: 14 residues. Looked up from germline, CDR1 is SQVTM and CDR2 is ANQGSEA.

The TCR originated in a woman aged 18-35 years with Graves' ophthalmopathy. This sequence joins TRBV29-1 and TRBJ2-3; 8 positions agree with TRBD1. The specimen was blood. CDR3 amino acids: CSIQQGVPTDTQYF. DNA of the CDR3: TGCAGCATACAACAGGGGGTCCCCACAGATACGCAGTATTTT.